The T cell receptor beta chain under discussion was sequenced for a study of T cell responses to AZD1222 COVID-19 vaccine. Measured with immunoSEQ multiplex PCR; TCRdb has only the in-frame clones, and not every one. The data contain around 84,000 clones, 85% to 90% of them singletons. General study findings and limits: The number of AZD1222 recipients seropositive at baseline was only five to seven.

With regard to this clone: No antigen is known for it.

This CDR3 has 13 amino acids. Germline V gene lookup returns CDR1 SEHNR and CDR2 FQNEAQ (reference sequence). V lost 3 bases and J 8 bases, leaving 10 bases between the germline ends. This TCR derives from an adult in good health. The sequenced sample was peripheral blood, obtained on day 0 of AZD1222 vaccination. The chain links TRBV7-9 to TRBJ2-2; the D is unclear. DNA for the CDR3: TGTGCCAGCAGCTTTAACCAAGGGGGGGAGCTGTTTTTT. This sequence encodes CASSFNQGGELFF.